This T cell receptor beta chain was sequenced in a study of T cell responses to AZD1222 COVID-19 vaccine. The V gene's germline CDR1 is SGHNT and CDR2 YENEEA. CDR3 length equals 17 residues. Trimming at V came to 3 bases and at J to 0 bases, leaving 9 bases not matched to a gene. The repertoire was sequenced with immunoSEQ multiplex PCR; TCRdb's copy has only in-frame clones and lacks some. This table has about 69,000 clones, less than 85% appearing once. The chain links TRBV11-3 to TRBJ2-3; 7 bases fit TRBD2. The TCR sequence derives from an adult who received the AZD1222 COVID-19 vaccine. The material was peripheral blood, obtained 28 days after the second AZD1222 dose. CDR3: CASSFFRTAGSTDTQYF. The CDR3 region has the DNA TGTGCCAGCAGCTTCTTTCGAACAGCGGGGAGCACAGATACGCAGTATTTT.